A single sample is the source of the 31 T cell receptor beta chains below, sequenced in a study of blood T cells in healthy people across ages. With a J-beta primer mix and a sample-barcoded 5' primer, a second PCR ran roughly 6 to 11 cycles. TCRdb redid the calling of the 5' RACE reads with MiXCR, one entry per CDR3 protein. In the table there are about 830,000 distinct CDR3 sequences, about 62% of which are singletons. Material: blood. The receptors were sampled from a man in his thirties or forties in good health.

V is TRBV15 and J is TRBJ1-6; no firm D call. This CDR3 has 15 amino acids. V shed 0 bases and J shed 7 bases, with 10 bases lying between them. CDR1 LNHNV and CDR2 YYDKDF come from the germline V gene (reference sequence). The CDR3 sequence is CATSRDRAVNSPLHF. DNA for the CDR3: TGTGCCACCAGCAGAGATCGCGCAGTAAATTCACCCCTCCACTTT.

This clonotype has only a few counts. The CDR3 region has the DNA TGCAGCACAGACAGGGGAGGTCTTAGTGAGCAGTTCTTC. It translates to CSTDRGGLSEQFF. The V gene is TRBV29-1, the J gene TRBJ2-1; 8 bases are shared with TRBD1. Germline trimming cut 8 bases from V and 9 bases from J; bases unmatched to any gene: 12. The CDR3 is 13 residues long. Germline V gene data show CDR1 as SQVTM and CDR2 as ANQGSEA.

This sequence joins TRBV28 and TRBJ2-3; D call uncertain. The V end was cut by 6 bases, the J end by 8 bases, with 6 bases between. The V gene's germline CDR1 is MDHEN and CDR2 SYDVKM. CDR3 length equals 10 residues. The CDR3 nucleotides are TGTGCCAGCAGCGATATTACGCAGTATTTT. Protein sequence: CASSDITQYF.

The rearrangement uses TRBV7-9 and TRBJ1-2, with D maybe TRBD1 (5 bases). Per germline, CDR1 SEHNR and CDR2 FQNEAQ (reference sequence). This CDR3 contains 14 residues. Trimming left V 1 base short and J 8 bases short, with 14 bases between. The CDR3 DNA follows: TGTGCCAGCAGCTTAGTGGGACCAGCTTGGGGCTACACCTTC. It translates to CASSLVGPAWGYTF.

The rearrangement links TRBV20-1 to TRBJ2-7, with D perhaps TRBD1 or TRBD2 (5 bases each). The germline gives CDR1 DFQATT, CDR2 SNEGSKA (reference sequence). V was cut by 3 bases and J by 1 base, with 16 bases left in between. This CDR3 is built from 15 residues. The CDR3 DNA reads as TGCAGTGCTAGCGCAGGGAGCGGTATGTCCTACGAGCAGTACTTC. It translates to CSASAGSGMSYEQYF.

The chain links TRBV12-3 or TRBV12-4 to TRBJ2-3; D is uncertain. Trimming took 2 bases from V and 6 from J, leaving 12 bases between them. The CDR3 length is 14 residues. This chain's CDR3 is CASSLNPSRDTQYF. CDR3 in DNA: TGTGCCAGCAGTTTAAACCCTTCACGGGATACGCAGTATTTT.

This clonotype turned up a few times. The chain carries TRBV12-3 or TRBV12-4 and TRBJ2-5; D call uncertain. The CDR3 sequence is 12 residues long. V dropped 9 bases and J dropped 7 bases, with 15 bases sitting between them. The CDR3, as DNA: TGTGCCAGGGGATGGATGGATGGGACCCAGTACTTC. Residues: CARGWMDGTQYF.

Concerning this clonotype: A much larger clone differs by one base, so this may be a read error. The chain has TRBV7-9 and TRBJ1-1, with D perhaps matching TRBD1 (5 bases). V lost 5 bases, J lost 4 bases, and 14 bases lay in between. Per the germline V gene, CDR1 is SEHNR and CDR2 is FQNEAQ (reference sequence). The CDR3 sequence is 14 residues long. The CDR3 region has the DNA TGTGCCAGCAGCCTCGGGGCGGGGACCACTGAAGCTTTCTTT. Translation gives CASSLGAGTTEAFF.

V and J are TRBV5-1 and TRBJ2-5; 7 bases are a match to TRBD1. The germline gives CDR1 SGHRS, CDR2 YFSETQ. J gave up 1 base and V 6 bases, and 6 bases lay outside the gene matches. This CDR3 is built from 14 residues. The CDR3 is CASTFGTVQETQYF. Here the CDR3 DNA reads TGCGCCAGCACCTTTGGGACAGTCCAAGAGACCCAGTACTTC.

This sequence joins TRBV7-2 and TRBJ2-3; D is undetermined. CDR3 length equals 15 residues. CDR1 and CDR2 (germline): SGHTA, FQGNSA. The V gene lost 2 bases and the J gene lost 1 base, with 10 bases spanning the gap. The CDR3 sequence: CASSLRAPGTDTQYF. DNA of the CDR3: TGTGCCAGCAGCTTACGCGCTCCCGGCACAGATACGCAGTATTTT.

The V and J genes are TRBV4-3 and TRBJ2-5, with D maybe TRBD2 (6 bases). Gene TRBJ2-7 matches the end of the DNA better, so the J call may be wrong. Germline V gives CDR1 LGHNA, CDR2 YSLEER. This CDR3 has 16 amino acids. DNA for the CDR3: TGCGCCAGCAGCCAAGAAAGTCTCGGAGGGCGATACGAGCAGTACTTC. This encodes CASSQESLGGRYEQYF.

This clonotype was detected many times. V usage is TRBV7-8 and J usage is TRBJ2-5; D gene ambiguous. Germline values: CDR1 SGHVS, CDR2 FQNEAQ. V gave up 1 base and J gave up 3 bases, with 15 bases separating them. The CDR3 consists of 16 residues. CDR3 sequence: CASSLGLDGPKETQYF. In DNA form, the CDR3 reads TGTGCCAGCAGCTTAGGACTGGACGGTCCTAAAGAGACCCAGTACTTC. Filled out from reference TRBV7-8 and TRBJ2-5, the complete variable domain reads GAGVSQSPRYKVAKRGQDVALRCDPISGHVSLFWYQQALGQGPEFLTYFQNEAQLDKSGLPSDRFFAERPEGSVSTLKIQRTQQEDSAVYLCASSLGLDGPKETQYFGPGTRLLVL.

This chain connects TRBV6-5 to TRBJ2-1, with 8 positions matching TRBD2. Germline CDR1 is MNHEY and CDR2 is SVGAGI. The CDR3 loop spans 16 amino acids. V dropped 3 bases and J dropped 5; count of bases not matched to a gene: 9. CDR3 in amino acids: CASSYFGGGHHNEQFF. CDR3 DNA: TGTGCCAGCAGTTATTTCGGGGGGGGACATCACAATGAGCAGTTCTTC.

V and J are TRBV9 and TRBJ2-1; D gene uncertain. CDR3 length equals 16 residues. V shed 0 bases and J shed 1 base, with 11 bases lying between them. Germline CDR1 reads SGDLS; CDR2 reads YYNGEE. The CDR3 DNA reads TGTGCCAGCAGCGTAGGGACGACTCTTTCCTACAATGAGCAGTTCTTC. Protein product: CASSVGTTLSYNEQFF.

The rearrangement uses TRBV9 and TRBJ2-1, with D perhaps TRBD1 or TRBD2 (5 bases each). V was trimmed by 3 bases and J by 6 bases, leaving 19 bases between them. The CDR3 consists of 16 residues. CDR1 and CDR2 (germline): SGDLS, YYNGEE. The CDR3 nucleotides read TGTGCCAGCAGCGCGGGACCGAGGGCGGACACCAATGAGCAGTTCTTC. Translation: CASSAGPRADTNEQFF.

This clonotype was counted ten times or more. The chain is built from TRBV4-2 and TRBJ1-2; TRBD1 aligns across 12 bases. The V gene's germline CDR1 is LGHNA and CDR2 YNFKEQ. The CDR3 is 15 amino acids. After removal of 4 bases from V and 8 bases from J, the junction contained 8 bases not matched to a gene. CDR3 in amino acids: CASSPNRDRGRGYTF. CDR3 sequence (DNA): TGTGCCAGCAGCCCAAACCGGGACAGGGGGCGAGGCTACACCTTC.

Only one count was recorded for this clonotype. A read error may account for a junction end that differs from germline. The chain recombines TRBV5-1 with TRBJ1-2; 8 bases are shared with TRBD1. Looked up from germline, CDR1 is SGHRS and CDR2 is YFSETQ. The CDR3 has 12 amino acids. The CDR3 spells CASSFGQGGYTF. The CDR3 DNA reads as TGTGCCAGCAGCTTCGGACAGGGTGGGTACACCTTC.

This chain uses TRBV14 with TRBJ2-7; D gene ambiguous. V was shortened by 0 bases and J by 7 bases, with 13 bases between the two germline ends. The CDR3 runs to 14 residues. The V gene's germline CDR1 is SGHDN and CDR2 FVKESK. CDR3 coding DNA: TGTGCCAGCAGCCAAGATTTTTGGGCCACTGAGCAGTACTTC. It codes for CASSQDFWATEQYF.

The V and J genes are TRBV28 and TRBJ1-2; D is ambiguous. Trimming stripped 2 bases from V and 3 bases from J, with 7 bases between. Germline assignment: CDR1 MDHEN and CDR2 SYDVKM. The CDR3 consists of 13 residues. CDR3 residues: CASSLAVDYGYTF. CDR3 DNA: TGTGCCAGCAGTTTAGCCGTGGACTATGGCTACACCTTC.

The chain employs TRBV5-1 and TRBJ2-2; 7 bases fit TRBD1. Per the germline V gene, CDR1 is SGHRS and CDR2 is YFSETQ. V dropped 4 bases and J dropped 0; count of bases not matched to a gene: 3. This CDR3 has 15 amino acids. The chain's CDR3 is CASSPTGSNTGELFF. CDR3 sequence (DNA): TGCGCCAGCAGCCCGACAGGGTCGAACACCGGGGAGCTGTTTTTT.

V is TRBV10-3 and J is TRBJ1-2, with D possibly matching TRBD1 (5 bases). The V and J ends lost 0 bases and 4 bases respectively, with 15 bases between them. Per the germline V gene, CDR1 is ENHRY and CDR2 is SYGVKD. The CDR3 is 16 amino acids. The CDR3 is CAISESIQGQGYGYTF. The CDR3 DNA follows: TGTGCCATCAGTGAGTCAATTCAAGGTCAGGGCTATGGCTACACCTTC.

The chain combines TRBV28 with TRBJ2-2; 7 positions match TRBD1. V trimming: 3 bases; J trimming: 6 bases; junction bases outside the gene matches: 7. This CDR3 is 15 amino acids long. Germline V gene sequence: CDR1 MDHEN, CDR2 SYDVKM. CDR3 sequence (DNA): TGTGCCAGCAGTTTTGACAGGGTTGTTGCCGGGGAGCTGTTTTTT. It specifies CASSFDRVVAGELFF.

The chain joins TRBV6-2 or TRBV6-3 to TRBJ2-2; 8 nucleotides agree with TRBD2. V shed 2 bases and J 6 bases; nucleotides not matched to a gene: 14. This CDR3 has 18 amino acids. Germline CDR1 reads MNHEY; CDR2 reads SVGEGT. CDR3 amino acids: CASSYENGGGRYSGELFF. The DNA for the CDR3 is TGTGCCAGCAGTTACGAGAACGGGGGGGGTCGGTATTCCGGGGAGCTGTTTTTT.

V usage is TRBV12-3 or TRBV12-4 and J usage is TRBJ1-5; possible D gene TRBD1, 5 bases. V lost 6 bases and J 0 bases, leaving 21 bases between the germline ends. This CDR3 comprises 18 residues. The CDR3 region is CASSSGPVPFNSNQPQHF. The DNA for the CDR3 is TGTGCCAGCAGCTCGGGACCCGTCCCCTTTAATAGCAATCAGCCCCAGCATTTT.

V and J are TRBV7-3 and TRBJ2-5; possibly TRBD2 for D (6 bases). The J call may be incorrect, as the DNA end agrees better with TRBJ2-7. Germline assignment: CDR1 SGHTA and CDR2 FQGTGA. This CDR3 contains 13 residues. As DNA, the CDR3 is TGTGCCAGCAGCCCAGGGACTGCGGGCGAGCAGTACTTC. Residues: CASSPGTAGEQYF.

The J gene is TRBJ1-2, the V gene TRBV20-1; D gene ambiguous. Trimming left V 3 bases short and J 7 bases short, with 9 bases between. The CDR3 sequence is 11 residues long. CDR1 and CDR2 from the germline V gene are DFQATT and SNEGSKA (reference sequence). CDR3 amino acids: CSASQEFGYTF. The CDR3 region has the DNA TGCAGTGCTAGTCAGGAGTTTGGCTACACCTTC.

This chain uses TRBV15 with TRBJ2-7; D unclear. Germline V gene data show CDR1 as LNHNV and CDR2 as YYDKDF (reference sequence). CDR3 length: 11 residues. V was pared by 1 base and J by 7 bases, with 5 bases between. Written as DNA, the CDR3 is TGTGCCACCAGCAGAGCCTCGGAGCAGTACTTC. It specifies CATSRASEQYF.

V usage is TRBV5-1 and J usage is TRBJ1-2; D ambiguous. CDR3 length: 13 amino acids. Germline V gives CDR1 SGHRS, CDR2 YFSETQ. The ends were cut back, 4 bases at V and 5 bases at J, with 12 bases in the middle. The CDR3 loop reads CASSPRTEYGYTF. In DNA, the CDR3 is TGCGCCAGCAGCCCCCGGACGGAGTATGGCTACACCTTC. The full variable domain, rest sourced from reference TRBV5-1 and TRBJ1-2, is KAGVTQTPRYLIKTRGQQVTLSCSPISGHRSVSWYQQTPGQGLQFLFEYFSETQRNKGNFPGRFSGRQFSNSRSEMNVSTLELGDSALYLCASSPRTEYGYTFGSGTRLTVV.

V is TRBV20-1 and J is TRBJ2-7, with D maybe TRBD1 (5 bases). Germline loops: CDR1 DFQATT, CDR2 SNEGSKA (reference sequence). This CDR3 spans 14 amino acids. V was cut by 0 bases and J by 2 bases, with 11 bases left in between. CDR3 region: CSARDMGPAYEQYF. CDR3 sequence (DNA): TGCAGTGCTAGAGATATGGGGCCCGCCTACGAGCAGTACTTC.

The J gene is TRBJ2-5, the V gene TRBV27; perhaps TRBD1 as D (8 bases). The J call is uncertain, as TRBJ2-7 better fits the DNA end. The CDR3 is made up of 14 amino acids. The germline gives CDR1 MNHEY, CDR2 SMNVEV (reference sequence). CDR3 nucleotide sequence: TGTGCCAGCAGTTTCGGACAGGGAGGGAACGAGCAGTACTTC. Its translation: CASSFGQGGNEQYF.

This clonotype was observed a single time. V and J are TRBV20-1 and TRBJ2-4, with 7 bases identical to TRBD2. TRBJ2-7 matches the DNA end more closely, so the J call is doubtful. Looked up from germline, CDR1 is DFQATT and CDR2 is SNEGSKA (reference sequence). The CDR3 has 14 amino acids. CDR3: CSADSGDGSYEQYF. The CDR3 DNA is TGCAGTGCAGACAGCGGGGACGGCTCCTACGAGCAGTACTTC.